This T cell receptor beta chain comes out of a study of blood T cell repertoires in COVID-19 (dated by TCRdb to 2018 to 2020). About the investigation overall: Collaborator samples came from the United States, Italy and Spain and covered acute and convalescent phases of COVID-19. Sample metadata almost always included a de-identified subject ID, COVID-19 status, age in years and sex. Samples came from the ongoing ImmuneRACE study (first 160 participants) plus 1,254 subjects from 6 global collaborators. Deeply sampled blood TCRbeta repertoires from subjects exposed to, actively infected with, or recovered from COVID-19 were included in the dataset. A freely available public database, intended as a resource for researchers studying the immune response to SARS-CoV-2, is where the repertoires were released. The material from the prospective study consisted of cDNA or gDNA derived from T cells, B-cell-depleted T cells, or PBMCs. Where HLA class I and class II types were available, the types were taken from metadata supplied by the sample provider, not from assay-based typing. The investigation overall reported the following: The amount of clinical and demographic metadata varied by source and participant and was provided uncurated.

Points on this clone: Which antigen it targets is not known. No per-base quality is available; no much larger clone lies one base away.

The immunoSEQ Assay, a bias-controlled multiplex PCR, was used to amplify TCRbeta CDR3 regions from genomic DNA. Per the authors' processing: The number of nucleated cells in each sample was estimated by amplification of reference gene primers within the assay. Sequence reads were collapsed and filtered to measure the absolute abundance of every unique TCRbeta CDR3 rearrangement. Productive Simpson clonality was computed per sample as the square root of Simpson's diversity index over productive rearrangements. Entries here come from immuneACCESS through TCRdb and include only in-frame sequences with V and J called. Some clones fail to appear in such tables; in the studies checked, an unresolved V gene covers under half of the shortfall, and the cause of the remainder is unknown. V and J calls plus clone size are reproduced from that table; the DNA served to infer D and trimming. The sample yields around 160,000 clones; about 86% were counted once. 0.99% of the sample goes to the ten largest clones.

The CDR3 covers 15 residues, taking in both the cysteine and the phenylalanine. Of the read, only the CDR3 DNA is kept; its 45 bases are in frame from base 1. The germline V gene (reference sequence) supplies CDR1 SEHNR and CDR2 FQNEAQ. V is cut by 6 bases and J by 1 base, and the space between the germline ends is 15 bases. Collaborating institutions collected whole blood in K2EDTA tubes following their own protocols. For TCRbeta analysis, collaborators shipped samples in one of three forms: frozen whole blood, isolated PBMCs, or DNA extracted from either of those sample types. Sequencing was done on a sample of peripheral blood. The chain is encoded by TRBV7-9 joined to TRBJ1-1, with TRBD1 as a weak D call on 5 bases. The clonotype comes from a man in his late teens or twenties with acute or convalescent COVID-19. In nucleotides, the sequence is TGTGCCAGCAGTTCCGTCGGGGGACGGAACACTGAAGCTTTCTTT. It translates as CASSSVGGRNTEAFF.